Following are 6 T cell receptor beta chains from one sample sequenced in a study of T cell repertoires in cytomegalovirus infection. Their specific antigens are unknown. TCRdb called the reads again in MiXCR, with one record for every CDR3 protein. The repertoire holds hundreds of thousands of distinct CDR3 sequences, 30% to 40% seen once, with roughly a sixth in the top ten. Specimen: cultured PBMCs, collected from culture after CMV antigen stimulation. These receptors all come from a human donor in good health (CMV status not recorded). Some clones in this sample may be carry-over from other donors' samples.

In DNA, the CDR3 is TGTGCCAGCAGCCAAGGAGTGGTTAACACCGGGGAGCTGTTTTTT. Protein sequence: CASSQGVVNTGELFF. The gene calls are TRBV6-2 or TRBV6-3 and TRBJ2-2; D not resolved. Trimming pared 6 bases from V and 2 bases from J, leaving 13 bases between. Germline V gene sequence: CDR1 MNHEY, CDR2 SVGEGT. This CDR3 region has 15 residues.

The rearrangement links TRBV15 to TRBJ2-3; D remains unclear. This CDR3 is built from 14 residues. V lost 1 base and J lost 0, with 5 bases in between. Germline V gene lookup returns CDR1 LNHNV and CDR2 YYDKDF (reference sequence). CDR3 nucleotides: TGTGCCACCAGCAGAGTGGTTAGCACAGATACGCAGTATTTT. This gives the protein CATSRVVSTDTQYF. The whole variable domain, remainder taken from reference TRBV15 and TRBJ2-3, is DAMVIQNPRYQVTQFGKPVTLSCSQTLNHNVMYWYQQKSSQAPKLLFHYYDKDFNNEADTPDNFQSRRPNTSFCFLDIRSPGLGDTAMYLCATSRVVSTDTQYFGPGTRLTVL.

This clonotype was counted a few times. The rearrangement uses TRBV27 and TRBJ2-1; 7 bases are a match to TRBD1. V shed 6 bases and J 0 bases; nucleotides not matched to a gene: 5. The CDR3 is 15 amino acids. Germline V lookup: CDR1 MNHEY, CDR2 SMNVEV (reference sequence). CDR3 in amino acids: CASRHQGDSYNEQFF. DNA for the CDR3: TGTGCCAGCAGACACCAGGGGGACTCCTACAATGAGCAGTTCTTC.

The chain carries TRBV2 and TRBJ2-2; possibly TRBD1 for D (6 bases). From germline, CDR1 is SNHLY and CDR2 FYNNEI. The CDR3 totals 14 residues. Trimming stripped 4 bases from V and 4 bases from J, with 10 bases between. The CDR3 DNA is TGTGCCAGCAGTGGGACAGCAGCCACCGGGGAGCTGTTTTTT. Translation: CASSGTAATGELFF.

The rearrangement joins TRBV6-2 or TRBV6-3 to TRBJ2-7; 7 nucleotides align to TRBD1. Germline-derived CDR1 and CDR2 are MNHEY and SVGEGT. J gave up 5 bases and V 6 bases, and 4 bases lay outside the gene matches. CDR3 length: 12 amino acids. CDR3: CASRSTGDEQYV. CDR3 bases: TGTGCCAGCAGATCCACAGGGGACGAGCAGTACGTC.

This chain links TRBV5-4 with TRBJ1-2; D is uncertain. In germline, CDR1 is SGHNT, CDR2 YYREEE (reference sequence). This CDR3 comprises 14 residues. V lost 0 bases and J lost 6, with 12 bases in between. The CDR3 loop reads CASSLGSGSNGYTF. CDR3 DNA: TGTGCCAGCAGCTTGGGGTCTGGAAGTAATGGCTACACCTTC.